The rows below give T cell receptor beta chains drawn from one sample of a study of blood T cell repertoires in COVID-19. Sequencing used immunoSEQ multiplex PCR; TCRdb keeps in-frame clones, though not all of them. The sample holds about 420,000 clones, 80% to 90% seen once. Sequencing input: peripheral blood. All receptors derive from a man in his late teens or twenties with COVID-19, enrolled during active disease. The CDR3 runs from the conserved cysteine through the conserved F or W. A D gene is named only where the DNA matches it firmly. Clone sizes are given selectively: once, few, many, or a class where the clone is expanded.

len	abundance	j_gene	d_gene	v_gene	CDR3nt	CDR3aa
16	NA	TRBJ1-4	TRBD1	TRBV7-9	TGTGCCAGCAGCTTAGGACAGGGGGCAACTAATGAAAAACTGTTTTTT	CASSLGQGATNEKLFF
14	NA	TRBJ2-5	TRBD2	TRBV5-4	TGTGCCAGCAGCCCCGGGACTACCGAAGAGACCCAGTACTTC	CASSPGTTEETQYF
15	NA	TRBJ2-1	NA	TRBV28	TGTGCCAGCAGTTTAAACTCCGCAGGGCACAATGAGCAGTTCTTC	CASSLNSAGHNEQFF
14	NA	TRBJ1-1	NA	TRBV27	TGTGCCAGCAGTTTACAGGGAAGGAACACTGAAGCTTTCTTT	CASSLQGRNTEAFF
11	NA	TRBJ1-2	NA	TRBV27	TGTGCCAGCAGTTTTGAGGGTGGCTACACCTTC	CASSFEGGYTF
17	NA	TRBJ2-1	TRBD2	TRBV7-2	TGTGCCAGCAGCTGGTGGGGGACTAGGAGCTCCTACAATGAGCAGTTCTTC	CASSWWGTRSSYNEQFF
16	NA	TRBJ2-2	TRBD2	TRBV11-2	TGTGCCAGCAGCTTAGGGACTAGCCGGAACACCGGGGAGCTGTTTTTT	CASSLGTSRNTGELFF
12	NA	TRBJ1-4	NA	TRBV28	TGTGCCAGCACGGGGTTAGGGGGAAAACTGTTTTTT	CASTGLGGKLFF
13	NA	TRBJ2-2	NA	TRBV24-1	TGTGCCACCAGTGAGGCTAGCCCCGGGGAGCTGTTTTTT	CATSEASPGELFF
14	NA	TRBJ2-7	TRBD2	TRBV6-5	TGTGCCAGCAGAAGGACTAGCGGGAGCTACGAGCAGTACTTC	CASRRTSGSYEQYF
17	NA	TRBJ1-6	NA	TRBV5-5	TGTGCCAGCAGCTTGGTTACAGGGCCCCGCCGGGATTCACCCCTCCACTTT	CASSLVTGPRRDSPLHF
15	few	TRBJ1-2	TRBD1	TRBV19	TGTGCCAGTAGTCTACCGGACAGGGGTGGCTATGGCTACACCTTC	CASSLPDRGGYGYTF
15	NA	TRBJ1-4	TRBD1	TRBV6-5	TGTGCCAGCAGGGACAGGGCGGGGAGTAATGAAAAACTGTTTTTT	CASRDRAGSNEKLFF
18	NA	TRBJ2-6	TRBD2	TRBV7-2	TGTGCCAGCAGCCCGGCAACTAGCGGGGGCTTTGGGGCCAACGTCCTAACTTTC	CASSPATSGGFGANVLTF
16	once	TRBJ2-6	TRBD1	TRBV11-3	TGTGCCAGCAGCTCAGGGGGCCCAGGTGGGGCCAACGTCCTGACTTTC	CASSSGGPGGANVLTF
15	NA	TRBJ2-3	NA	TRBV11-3	TGTGCCAGCAGCTTATATGGGACACGCACAGATACGCAGTATTTT	CASSLYGTRTDTQYF
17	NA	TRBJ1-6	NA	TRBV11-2	TGTGCCAGCAGCTTAGTGGGTTCGGGCAGGGCAAATTCACCCCTCCACTTT	CASSLVGSGRANSPLHF
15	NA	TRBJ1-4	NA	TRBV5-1	TGCGCCAGCAGCCTACAGCCTAATGACGATGAAAAACTGTTTTTT	CASSLQPNDDEKLFF
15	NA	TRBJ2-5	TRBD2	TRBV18	TGTGCCAGCTCACGGGCTAGCGGGAGACAAGAGACCCAGTACTTC	CASSRASGRQETQYF
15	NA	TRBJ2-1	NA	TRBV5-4	TGTGCCAGCAGCTTGGGTGGGAGCTCCTACAATGAGCAGTTCTTC	CASSLGGSSYNEQFF